The present T cell receptor (beta chain) was sequenced within a study of T cells in narcolepsy. Findings of the study overall: Reportedly, autoreactive clonotypes were serially detected in patients' blood but not controls'. Comparing one patient's CSF and blood CD4+ clonotypes highlighted HCRT- and TRIB2-specific autoreactive clonotypes. In some patient and control memory CD4+ samples, autoreactive clones were absent.

Germline CDR1 and CDR2: SEHNR and FQNEAQ (reference sequence). The V segment lost 4 bases and the J segment 10 bases; nucleotides outside the gene matches: 5. This CDR3 region has 14 residues. Profiled with immunoSEQ multiplex PCR; TCRdb holds only in-frame clones, not every one. This table holds fewer than 35,000 clones, around 78% found once. This clone was seen more than once but under ten times. Antigen specificity is unknown. The chain joins TRBV7-9 to TRBJ2-7, with 15 bases that match TRBD2. The specimen was CD45RA- memory CD4+ T cells from PBMCs. This TCR was recovered from a human donor with narcolepsy. The CDR3 spells CASSSGLAGGTQYF. In DNA, the CDR3 is TGTGCCAGCAGCTCCGGACTAGCGGGAGGGACTCAGTACTTC. The full variable domain, its missing parts supplied by reference TRBV7-9 and TRBJ2-7, is DTGVSQNPRHKITKRGQNVTFRCDPISEHNRLYWYRQTLGQGPEFLTYFQNEAQLEKSRLLSDRFSAERPKGSFSTLEIQRTEQGDSAMYLCASSSGLAGGTQYFGPGTRLTVT.